One sample yielded the 29 T cell receptor beta chains listed below, sequenced in a study of blood T cell repertoires in COVID-19. Sequenced by immunoSEQ multiplex PCR; TCRdb stores in-frame clones only, minus some. The sample gives 200,000 to 250,000 clones, 75% to 85% of which show up once; 5.5% is in the top ten. Sample: peripheral blood. The source is a human donor in a cohort sampled during active COVID-19.

This chain links TRBV5-1 with TRBJ2-3, with a possible D match to TRBD1 (6 bases). V lost 4 bases and J lost 4, with 16 bases in between. The CDR3 loop spans 15 amino acids. CDR1 SGHRS and CDR2 YFSETQ come from the germline V gene. The CDR3 reads CASSTQGRGADTQYF. CDR3 bases: TGCGCCAGCAGCACACAGGGTCGGGGCGCAGATACGCAGTATTTT.

V usage is TRBV7-3 and J usage is TRBJ2-1; D perhaps matches TRBD2 (6 bases). The V gene lost 6 bases and the J gene lost 1 base, with 13 bases spanning the gap. The CDR3 loop spans 15 amino acids. Germline V gives CDR1 SGHTA, CDR2 FQGTGA. The CDR3 DNA follows: TGTGCCAGCAGTCCCGCCGGGGGATCCTACAATGAGCAGTTCTTC. Its translation is CASSPAGGSYNEQFF.

The rearrangement joins TRBV11-2 to TRBJ2-3; 8 bases agree with TRBD2. This CDR3 comprises 18 residues. Germline assignment: CDR1 SGHAT and CDR2 FQNNGV. With V trimmed by 3 bases and J by 2 bases, 13 bases remained unmatched. CDR3 DNA: TGTGCCAGCAGCTTCGAACGATCCCGCGGGGGGTACACAGATACGCAGTATTTT. This translates into CASSFERSRGGYTDTQYF. Combining the CDR3 with reference TRBV11-2 and TRBJ2-3 gives the whole variable domain EAGVAQSPRYKIIEKRQSVAFWCNPISGHATLYWYQQILGQGPKLLIQFQNNGVVDDSQLPKDRFSAERLKGVDSTLKIQPAKLEDSAVYLCASSFERSRGGYTDTQYFGPGTRLTVL.

The rearrangement joins TRBV6-5 to TRBJ2-3, with 8 bases that match TRBD2. Germline V gives CDR1 MNHEY, CDR2 SVGAGI. V trimming: 0 bases; J trimming: 11 bases; junction bases outside the gene matches: 4. The CDR3 covers 13 residues. This CDR3 is CASSYSRTSMQYF. The CDR3 nucleotides read TGTGCCAGCAGTTACTCCCGGACTAGCATGCAGTATTTT.

The V call is TRBV6-5, the J call TRBJ1-6; TRBD1 agrees at 7 bases. Germline V gene sequence: CDR1 MNHEY, CDR2 SVGAGI. This CDR3 contains 15 residues. V lost 4 bases and J lost 7; bases outside the gene matches: 7. Here the CDR3 reads CASSWGQRGNSPLHF. CDR3 nucleotide sequence: TGTGCCAGCAGTTGGGGACAGAGGGGCAATTCACCCCTCCACTTT.

This rearrangement joins TRBV20-1 to TRBJ2-7; 8 bases line up with TRBD1. Losses at the gene ends were 5 bases for V and 3 bases for J; bases not matched to a gene: 3. Germline V CDR1 and CDR2: DFQATT, SNEGSKA (reference sequence). CDR3 length equals 12 residues. CDR3 sequence reads: CSARDRGYEQYF. For the CDR3, the DNA is TGCAGTGCTCGTGACAGGGGCTACGAGCAGTACTTC.

This clone was picked up one time. J is TRBJ2-3 and V is TRBV19; 9 bases fit TRBD1. The CDR3 sequence is 15 residues long. Germline CDR1 and CDR2: LNHDA and SQIVND (reference sequence). After removal of 1 base from V and 5 bases from J, the junction contained 4 bases not matched to a gene. In nucleotides, the CDR3 is TGTGCCAGTAGTATAGGAGGACAGGGGAAAGATACGCAGTATTTT. It yields the protein CASSIGGQGKDTQYF.

J is TRBJ1-2 and V is TRBV7-8; 7 bases match TRBD1. Germline V gives CDR1 SGHVS, CDR2 FQNEAQ. The CDR3 is made up of 15 amino acids. V lost 1 base, J lost 4 bases, and 6 bases stayed unmatched. The CDR3 DNA is TGTGCCAGCAGCTTAGAGGGGGCTCTGGCCTATGGCTACACCTTC. The encoded protein is CASSLEGALAYGYTF.

The genes are TRBV7-8 and TRBJ1-1; 10 bases are a match to TRBD1. The ends lost 5 bases at V and 0 bases at J; junction bases unmatched: 9. Germline CDR1 SGHVS, CDR2 FQNEAQ. The CDR3 is 17 amino acids. The CDR3 sequence is CASSPRQGANMNTEAFF. CDR3 DNA: TGTGCCAGCAGCCCTAGACAGGGGGCCAACATGAACACTGAAGCTTTCTTT. The full variable domain, in which reference TRBV7-8 and TRBJ1-1 provide the parts outside the CDR3, is GAGVSQSPRYKVAKRGQDVALRCDPISGHVSLFWYQQALGQGPEFLTYFQNEAQLDKSGLPSDRFFAERPEGSVSTLKIQRTQQEDSAVYLCASSPRQGANMNTEAFFGQGTRLTVV.

The rearrangement links TRBV6-1 to TRBJ2-7; 7 nucleotides match TRBD1. The CDR3 covers 15 residues. V lost 3 bases to trimming and J lost 5 bases; unmatched junction nucleotides: 10. Per the germline V gene, CDR1 is MNHNS and CDR2 is SASEGT. The CDR3, as DNA: TGTGCCAGCAGTGAGGTTCAACAGGGGCGCCACGAGCAGTACTTC. This sequence encodes CASSEVQQGRHEQYF.

The chain has TRBV15 and TRBJ2-3, with D possibly TRBD1 on 5 matching bases. V was cut by 1 base and J by 2 bases, with 10 bases left in between. The germline V gene has CDR1 LNHNV and CDR2 YYDKDF (reference sequence). The CDR3 totals 15 residues. Written as DNA, the CDR3 is TGTGCCACCAGCAGAGTTGGCAGGGTCACAGATACGCAGTATTTT. Its translation: CATSRVGRVTDTQYF.

The CDR3 protein is CASRSRTAYNSPLHF. For the CDR3, the DNA is TGCGCCAGCAGATCTCGGACAGCCTATAATTCACCCCTCCACTTT. J is TRBJ1-6 and V is TRBV5-1, with a weak D call TRBD1 (6 bases). CDR3 length equals 15 residues. Trimming pared 5 bases from V and 2 bases from J, leaving 11 bases between. Germline CDR1 is SGHRS and CDR2 is YFSETQ.

V usage is TRBV11-2 and J usage is TRBJ2-7, with 7 bases lining up with TRBD1. The CDR3 length is 13 residues. V lost 7 bases, J lost 3 bases, and 6 bases stayed unmatched. Per the germline V gene, CDR1 is SGHAT and CDR2 is FQNNGV. CDR3 residues: CASNTGQFYEQYF. As DNA, the CDR3 is TGTGCCAGCAACACGGGACAGTTCTACGAGCAGTACTTC.

The V gene is TRBV18, the J gene TRBJ2-1; D perhaps matches TRBD2 (5 bases). The CDR3 loop spans 12 amino acids. CDR1 is KGHSH and CDR2 is LQKENI in the germline V gene. Trimming pared 1 base from V and 8 bases from J, leaving 6 bases between. Here the CDR3 reads CASSPRTDEQFF. The CDR3 nucleotides read TGTGCCAGCTCACCACGGACTGATGAGCAGTTCTTC.

This clone was seen a single time. V and J are TRBV10-3 and TRBJ1-1; 9 positions agree with TRBD1. The CDR3 contains 16 residues. Losses at the gene ends were 5 bases for V and 6 bases for J; bases not matched to a gene: 13. Germline V gene data show CDR1 as ENHRY and CDR2 as SYGVKD. The CDR3 DNA reads TGTGCCATCAGTCAACGGGGACAGGGAACGGCGGCTGAAGCTTTCTTT. Protein product: CAISQRGQGTAAEAFF.

This rearrangement joins TRBV6-4 to TRBJ2-7, with 14 bases identical to TRBD2. The V segment lost 4 bases and the J segment 2 bases; nucleotides outside the gene matches: 4. The CDR3 consists of 16 residues. Germline lookup yields CDR1 MRHNA and CDR2 SNTAGT. CDR3: CASSGGTSGSTYEQYF. In DNA, the CDR3 is TGTGCCAGCAGTGGAGGGACTAGCGGGAGCACCTACGAGCAGTACTTC.

The rearrangement uses TRBV11-3 and TRBJ2-3, with 8 bases fitting TRBD2. Germline-derived CDR1 and CDR2 are SGHNT and YENEEA. Trimming removed 5 bases from V and 6 bases from J; junction bases left unmatched: 4. This CDR3 comprises 13 residues. The CDR3 DNA is TGTGCCAGCAGCGGGACTAGTAGTGATACGCAGTATTTT. It specifies CASSGTSSDTQYF.

This clone was seen a few times. This chain uses TRBV18 with TRBJ1-1; D unclear. The CDR3 runs 14 residues. Germline CDR1 and CDR2: KGHSH and LQKENI. The V and J ends lost 6 bases and 2 bases respectively, with 13 bases between them. CDR3 nucleotides: TGTGCCAGCTCCCCCTTGGGCAGCAACACTGAAGCTTTCTTT. The encoded protein is CASSPLGSNTEAFF.

The chain carries TRBV19 and TRBJ2-1; 13 bases match TRBD2. The CDR3 loop spans 16 amino acids. V trimming: 1 base; J trimming: 10 bases; junction bases outside the gene matches: 7. Germline V gene data show CDR1 as LNHDA and CDR2 as SQIVND (reference sequence). CDR3 nucleotides: TGTGCCAGTAGTATAGGGACTAGCGGGAGTAGATACGAGCAGTTCTTC. This translates into CASSIGTSGSRYEQFF.

The chain has TRBV24-1 and TRBJ2-7; 9 bases are a match to TRBD1. Germline assignment: CDR1 KGHDR and CDR2 SFDVKD. V lost 3 bases, J lost 7 bases, and 12 bases stayed unmatched. This CDR3 contains 16 residues. The CDR3 loop is CATSDMDRGLAGEQYF. For the CDR3, the DNA is TGTGCCACCAGTGATATGGACAGGGGCCTAGCTGGTGAGCAGTACTTC.

Only a few counts were recorded for this clone. The chain combines TRBV27 with TRBJ1-2; 7 bases match TRBD1. The CDR3 runs to 18 residues. Germline V gives CDR1 MNHEY, CDR2 SMNVEV (reference sequence). V trimming: 4 bases; J trimming: 5 bases; junction bases outside the gene matches: 19. In DNA form, the CDR3 reads TGTGCCAGCAGTTCCTTGGGACAGCAAGGGATCGCAGTTTATGGCTACACCTTC. Protein sequence: CASSSLGQQGIAVYGYTF.

The J gene is TRBJ2-2, the V gene TRBV5-1, with D possibly TRBD1 on 6 matching bases. The CDR3 is made up of 15 amino acids. The V end was cut by 0 bases, the J end by 4 bases, with 10 bases between. The germline V gene encodes CDR1 SGHRS and CDR2 YFSETQ. The CDR3 here is CASSLGDIFTGELFF. The CDR3 nucleotides are TGCGCCAGCAGCTTGGGGGACATATTCACCGGGGAGCTGTTTTTT.

The V gene is TRBV14, the J gene TRBJ2-7; 10 bases fit TRBD1. This CDR3 contains 13 residues. Germline CDR1 reads SGHDN; CDR2 reads FVKESK. With 7 bases clipped from V and 2 bases from J, the junction kept 2 bases outside the gene matches. The CDR3 loop reads CASMGTGAYEQYF. The CDR3 DNA sequence: TGTGCCAGCATGGGGACAGGGGCCTACGAGCAGTACTTC.

This rearrangement joins TRBV30 to TRBJ1-4; D gene uncertain. V lost 7 bases and J 4 bases, leaving 16 bases between the germline ends. The germline V gene has CDR1 GTSNPN and CDR2 SVGIG (reference sequence). The CDR3 spans 14 residues. DNA of the CDR3: TGTGCCTCTGGGAGGGCATCGGGTAATGAAAAACTGTTTTTT. Residues: CASGRASGNEKLFF. Variable domain in full (rest from reference TRBV30 and TRBJ1-4): SQTIHQWPATLVQPVGSPLSLECTVEGTSNPNLYWYRQAAGRGLQLLFYSVGIGQISSEVPQNLSASRPQDRQFILSSKKLLLSDSGFYLCASGRASGNEKLFFGSGTQLSVL.

The genes are TRBV9 and TRBJ2-1; 7 bases align to TRBD1. Germline CDR1 SGDLS, CDR2 YYNGEE. V shed 0 bases, J shed 2 bases, and the junction held 2 bases outside the gene matches. This CDR3 has 15 residues. The CDR3 sequence: CASSVEQGAYNEQFF. CDR3 coding DNA: TGTGCCAGCAGCGTAGAGCAGGGGGCCTACAATGAGCAGTTCTTC.

This chain joins TRBV10-3 and TRBJ2-5, with 7 bases identical to TRBD2. J was trimmed by 3 bases and V by 4 bases; bases with no gene match: 5. The V gene's germline CDR1 is ENHRY and CDR2 SYGVKD. This CDR3 contains 14 residues. The CDR3 reads CAISGLSGEETQYF. The CDR3 DNA follows: TGTGCCATCAGTGGCTTAAGCGGGGAAGAGACCCAGTACTTC.

The rearrangement joins TRBV18 to TRBJ2-2, with 7 bases lining up with TRBD1. There are 17 residues in the CDR3. Per the germline V gene, CDR1 is KGHSH and CDR2 is LQKENI. V lost 6 bases, J lost 4 bases, and 14 bases stayed unmatched. CDR3 sequence (DNA): TGTGCCAGCTCTCACAACGAGGGGGCCTCGGGCACCGGGGAGCTGTTTTTT. Protein: CASSHNEGASGTGELFF.

V gene TRBV10-3 combines with J gene TRBJ2-1; 11 positions agree with TRBD2. V gave up 4 bases and J gave up 3 bases; unmatched junction bases: 2. This CDR3 contains 15 residues. Germline values: CDR1 ENHRY, CDR2 SYGVKD. CDR3 DNA sequence: TGTGCCATCAGTGGACTAGCGGGGAGCTACAATGAGCAGTTCTTC. This translates into CAISGLAGSYNEQFF.

The chain employs TRBV2 and TRBJ1-2, with D possibly matching TRBD1 (6 bases). Trimming took off 6 bases at V and 7 bases at J, with 18 bases between the two ends. CDR1 and CDR2 (germline): SNHLY, FYNNEI. The CDR3 covers 14 residues. The CDR3 sequence is CASRPGVGTSGYTF. The CDR3 region has the DNA TGTGCCAGCAGGCCAGGGGTAGGGACAAGTGGCTACACCTTC.